The 20 T cell receptor beta chains in this list originate from one sample, sequenced in a study of T cell responses to AZD1222 COVID-19 vaccine. Here immunoSEQ multiplex PCR was the method, and the copy in TCRdb shows in-frame clones only, minus some. The profile shows some 190,000 clones, 80% to 95% of them singletons. The sequencing used peripheral blood, collected 28 days after the second AZD1222 dose. Receptors were obtained from an adult who received the AZD1222 COVID-19 vaccine.

The chain links TRBV7-9 to TRBJ1-2, with 7 bases lining up with TRBD1. V shed 5 bases and J 6 bases; nucleotides not matched to a gene: 6. The germline V gene encodes CDR1 SEHNR and CDR2 FQNEAQ (reference sequence). This CDR3 is 13 amino acids long. The CDR3 is CASSGDRVDGYTF. CDR3 bases: TGTGCCAGCAGCGGAGACAGGGTTGATGGCTACACCTTC.

V usage is TRBV27 and J usage is TRBJ1-2; the match to TRBD1 covers 11 bases. The CDR3 is 16 residues long. In germline, CDR1 is MNHEY, CDR2 SMNVEV (reference sequence). With V trimmed by 5 bases and J by 1 base, 6 bases remained unmatched. The chain's CDR3 is CASSPMGQGDNYGYTF. Written as DNA, the CDR3 is TGTGCCAGCAGTCCTATGGGACAGGGGGATAACTATGGCTACACCTTC.

The chain joins TRBV3-1 (or the pseudogene TRBV3-2) to TRBJ2-7, with 14 bases that match TRBD2. This CDR3 has 16 residues. The V gene's germline CDR1 is LGHDT and CDR2 YNNKEL (reference sequence). V was pared by 1 base and J by 2 bases, with 1 base of the junction left unmatched. The CDR3 reads CASSQGTSGRTYEQYF. CDR3 in DNA: TGTGCCAGCAGCCAAGGGACTAGCGGGAGGACCTACGAGCAGTACTTC.

As DNA, the CDR3 is TGTGCCAGCTTTGGACAGGGGGCTGGAAACACCATATATTTT. This sequence encodes CASFGQGAGNTIYF. The chain couples TRBV6-5 to TRBJ1-3; 10 bases map to TRBD1. This CDR3 has 14 residues. Per germline, CDR1 MNHEY and CDR2 SVGAGI. V trimming: 8 bases; J trimming: 2 bases; junction bases outside the gene matches: 3.

In its sample, this clone was seen once. The chain employs TRBV27 and TRBJ2-1, with D unresolved. Trimming pared 1 base from V and 9 bases from J, leaving 4 bases between. CDR3 size: 11 residues. The germline V gene encodes CDR1 MNHEY and CDR2 SMNVEV (reference sequence). CDR3 in amino acids: CASSLYGEQFF. CDR3 bases: TGTGCCAGCAGTTTATACGGTGAGCAGTTCTTC.

The gene calls are TRBV6-5 and TRBJ1-4; D possibly corresponds to TRBD1 (5 bases). The V and J ends lost 2 bases and 8 bases respectively, with 15 bases between them. The V gene's germline CDR1 is MNHEY and CDR2 SVGAGI. The CDR3 totals 15 residues. CDR3 region: CASSYGSGRGEKLFF. For the CDR3, the DNA is TGTGCCAGCAGTTACGGGTCAGGGAGGGGCGAAAAACTGTTTTTT.

The chain links TRBV5-4 to TRBJ2-7; D uncertain. V lost 4 bases and J 4 bases, leaving 9 bases between the germline ends. In germline, CDR1 is SGHNT, CDR2 YYREEE (reference sequence). CDR3 length: 12 residues. This CDR3 is CASSDDFYEQYF. The CDR3 nucleotides read TGTGCCAGCAGCGATGACTTTTACGAGCAGTACTTC.

The chain recombines TRBV27 with TRBJ2-3; a weak D match, TRBD1 (6 bases). Germline V gene lookup returns CDR1 MNHEY and CDR2 SMNVEV (reference sequence). The CDR3 has 17 residues. The V and J ends lost 1 base and 0 bases respectively, with 14 bases between them. In nucleotides, the CDR3 is TGTGCCAGCAGTTTATTGGGGGCAGTCACTAGCACAGATACGCAGTATTTT. Translating gives CASSLLGAVTSTDTQYF.

The rearrangement links TRBV4-2 to TRBJ1-4; perhaps TRBD1 as D (6 bases). Germline V lookup: CDR1 LGHNA, CDR2 YNFKEQ. V lost 2 bases and J 5 bases, leaving 9 bases between the germline ends. CDR3 size: 14 residues. The CDR3 DNA reads as TGTGCCAGCAGCCAACAGGGGCGAAATGAAAAACTGTTTTTT. This codes for CASSQQGRNEKLFF.

This clone was recorded once. The rearrangement joins TRBV5-1 to TRBJ1-6; D perhaps matches TRBD1 (5 bases). Germline values: CDR1 SGHRS, CDR2 YFSETQ. Trimming cost V 0 bases and J 0 bases, with 7 bases left between them. The CDR3 is made up of 16 amino acids. CDR3 coding DNA: TGCGCCAGCAGCTTGGGAGGGGACTCCTATAATTCACCCCTCCACTTT. This codes for CASSLGGDSYNSPLHF.

This chain joins TRBV7-3 and TRBJ2-5; perhaps D is TRBD1 or TRBD2 (5 bases each). The CDR3 is 14 residues long. Germline assignment: CDR1 SGHTA and CDR2 FQGTGA. V gave up 4 bases and J gave up 2 bases, with 11 bases separating them. CDR3 amino acids: CASSSLGEQETQYF. The CDR3 DNA is TGTGCCAGCAGCTCGTTAGGGGAGCAAGAGACCCAGTACTTC. Supplemented by reference TRBV7-3 and TRBJ2-5, the full variable domain reads GAGVSQTPSNKVTEKGKYVELRCDPISGHTALYWYRQSLGQGPEFLIYFQGTGAADDSGLPNDRFFAVRPEGSVSTLKIQRTERGDSAVYLCASSSLGEQETQYFGPGTRLLVL.

The chain links TRBV5-1 to TRBJ2-5; 8 nucleotides match TRBD2. CDR3 length equals 15 residues. J gave up 5 bases and V 1 base, and 7 bases lay outside the gene matches. Germline V lookup: CDR1 SGHRS, CDR2 YFSETQ. Here the CDR3 reads CASSLSGTSTETQYF. Here the CDR3 DNA reads TGCGCCAGCAGCTTGTCCGGGACTAGTACGGAGACCCAGTACTTC.

The rearrangement joins TRBV3-1 (or the pseudogene TRBV3-2) to TRBJ1-1; 9 positions match TRBD1. The CDR3 spans 16 residues. The V gene end was trimmed by 1 base and the J gene end by 1 base; junction bases not matched to a gene: 4. CDR1 and CDR2 from the germline V gene are LGHDT and YNNKEL (reference sequence). The CDR3 reads CASSQGQGVRNTEAFF. In DNA form, the CDR3 reads TGTGCCAGCAGCCAAGGACAGGGGGTGAGGAACACTGAAGCTTTCTTT.

The chain recombines TRBV9 with TRBJ1-6; D unclear. CDR1 is SGDLS and CDR2 is YYNGEE in the germline V gene. The V end was cut by 0 bases, the J end by 8 bases, with 12 bases between. CDR3 length: 15 residues. CDR3 amino acids: CASSVEGQRHSPLHF. The DNA for the CDR3 is TGTGCCAGCAGCGTAGAGGGTCAGCGTCATTCACCCCTCCACTTT.

V gene TRBV4-3 combines with J gene TRBJ2-1; D may correspond to TRBD1 or TRBD2 (5 bases each). The CDR3 is made up of 15 amino acids. Trimming stripped 3 bases from V and 4 bases from J, with 13 bases between. The germline V gene encodes CDR1 LGHNA and CDR2 YSLEER. The DNA for the CDR3 is TGCGCCAGCAGCCAGGGGACGGCAGTTTACAATGAGCAGTTCTTC. It specifies CASSQGTAVYNEQFF.

The chain recombines TRBV6-2 or TRBV6-3 with TRBJ2-5; 12 bases map to TRBD1. The CDR3 contains 18 residues. Per the germline V gene, CDR1 is MNHEY and CDR2 is SVGEGT. V was pared by 4 bases and J by 4 bases, with 13 bases of the junction left unmatched. This CDR3 reads CASSSPPGQGALLETQYF. Here the CDR3 DNA reads TGTGCCAGCAGTTCCCCACCGGGACAGGGGGCGCTTTTAGAGACCCAGTACTTC.

This sequence joins TRBV18 and TRBJ1-3, with 7 bases aligning to TRBD1. Germline CDR1 is KGHSH and CDR2 is LQKENI. V lost 3 bases to trimming and J lost 0 bases; unmatched junction nucleotides: 5. This CDR3 has 16 amino acids. This chain's CDR3 is CASSPMTGHSGNTIYF. Written as DNA, the CDR3 is TGTGCCAGCTCACCGATGACAGGGCACTCTGGAAACACCATATATTTT.

This sequence joins TRBV6-5 and TRBJ1-1; D unresolved. This CDR3 comprises 15 residues. Deletions cut 7 bases from V and 0 bases from J, with 15 bases between. CDR1 MNHEY and CDR2 SVGAGI come from the germline V gene. The chain's CDR3 is CASNPHEGMNTEAFF. The CDR3 bases are TGTGCCAGCAACCCGCACGAGGGCATGAACACTGAAGCTTTCTTT.

A single count supports this clone. A much larger clone differs from this one at a single base, so this may be a read error. The rearrangement links TRBV7-2 to TRBJ1-2, with D hard to call. V was cut by 5 bases and J by 2 bases, with 9 bases left in between. The CDR3 is 13 amino acids. Germline V gene sequence: CDR1 SGHTA, CDR2 FQGNSA. This CDR3 is CASSPDGNYGYTF. The CDR3 DNA reads as TGTGCCAGCAGCCCAGACGGGAACTATGGCTACACCTTC. The whole variable domain, filled in from reference TRBV7-2 and TRBJ1-2, reads GAGVSQSPSNKVTEKGKDVELRCDPISGHTALYWYRQSLGQGLEFLIYFQGNSAPDKSGLPSDRFSAERTGGSVSTLTIQRTQQEDSAVYLCASSPDGNYGYTFGSGTRLTVV.

This clone was picked up one time. CDR3 residues: CASSTFSQSYEQYF. CDR3 DNA: TGTGCCAGCAGCACCTTTTCACAGAGCTACGAGCAGTACTTC. The chain couples TRBV7-9 to TRBJ2-7; D ambiguous. The germline V and J ends were trimmed by 5 bases and 3 bases, with 14 bases remaining between them. This CDR3 is 14 amino acids long. Germline-derived CDR1 and CDR2 are SEHNR and FQNEAQ (reference sequence). The full variable domain, its missing parts supplied by reference TRBV7-9 and TRBJ2-7, is DTGVSQNPRHKITKRGQNVTFRCDPISEHNRLYWYRQTLGQGPEFLTYFQNEAQLEKSRLLSDRFSAERPKGSFSTLEIQRTEQGDSAMYLCASSTFSQSYEQYFGPGTRLTVT.